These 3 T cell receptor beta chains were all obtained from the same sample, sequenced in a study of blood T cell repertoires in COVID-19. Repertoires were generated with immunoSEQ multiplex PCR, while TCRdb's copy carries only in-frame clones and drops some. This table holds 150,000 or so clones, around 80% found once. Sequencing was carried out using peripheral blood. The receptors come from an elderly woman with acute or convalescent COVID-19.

As DNA, the CDR3 is TGTGCCATCAGTTCACAGGGGCCTTATTCACCCCTCCACTTT. It yields the protein CAISSQGPYSPLHF. This chain connects TRBV10-3 to TRBJ1-6; 7 bases are a match to TRBD1. With V trimmed by 5 bases and J by 8 bases, 6 bases remained unmatched. Germline-derived CDR1 and CDR2 are ENHRY and SYGVKD. The CDR3 contains 14 residues.

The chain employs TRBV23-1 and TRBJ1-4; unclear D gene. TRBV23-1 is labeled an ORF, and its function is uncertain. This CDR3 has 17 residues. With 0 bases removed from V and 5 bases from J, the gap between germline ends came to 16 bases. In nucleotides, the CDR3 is TGCGCCAGCAGTCAATCAGAGGGCCCCAATGGGAATGAAAAACTGTTTTTT. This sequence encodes CASSQSEGPNGNEKLFF.

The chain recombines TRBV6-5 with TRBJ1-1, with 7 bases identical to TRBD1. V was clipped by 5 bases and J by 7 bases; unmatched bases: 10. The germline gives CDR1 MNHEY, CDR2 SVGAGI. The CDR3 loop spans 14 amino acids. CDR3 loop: CASSPQDRALEAFF. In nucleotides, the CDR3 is TGTGCCAGCAGTCCCCAAGACAGGGCCCTTGAAGCTTTCTTT.